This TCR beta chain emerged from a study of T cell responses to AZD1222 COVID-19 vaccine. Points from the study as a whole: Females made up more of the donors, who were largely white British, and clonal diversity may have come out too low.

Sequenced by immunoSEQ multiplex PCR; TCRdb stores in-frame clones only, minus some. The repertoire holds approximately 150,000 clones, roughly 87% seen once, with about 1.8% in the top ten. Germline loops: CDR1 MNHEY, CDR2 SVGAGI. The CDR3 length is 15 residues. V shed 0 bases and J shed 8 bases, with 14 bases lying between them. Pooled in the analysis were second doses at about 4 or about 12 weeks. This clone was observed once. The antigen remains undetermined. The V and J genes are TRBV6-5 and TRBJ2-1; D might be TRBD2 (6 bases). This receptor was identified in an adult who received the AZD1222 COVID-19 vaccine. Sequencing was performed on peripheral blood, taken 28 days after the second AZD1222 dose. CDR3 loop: CASSYSGSTVYEQFF. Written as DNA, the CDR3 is TGTGCCAGCAGTTACTCCGGGAGTACGGTGTATGAGCAGTTCTTC.